A single sample gave rise to the 24 T cell receptor beta chains below, sequenced in a study of T cell repertoires in cytomegalovirus infection. TCRdb independently ran MiXCR on the reads; one entry per CDR3 protein. The sample consists of about 190,000 distinct CDR3 sequences, roughly 9.8% of them appearing once. Input material: PBMCs. The receptors originated from a human donor in good health (CMV status not recorded). Some clones in this sample may be carry-over from other donors' samples.

This clonotype came up many times. The gene calls are TRBV5-1 and TRBJ2-7; 8 bases match TRBD1. The CDR3 length is 12 residues. Trimming took 6 bases from V and 6 from J; bases not matched to a gene: 5. Germline CDR1 and CDR2: SGHRS and YFSETQ. CDR3 region: CASTSTGGEQYF. The CDR3 DNA sequence: TGCGCCAGCACCTCAACAGGGGGCGAGCAGTACTTC.

This chain joins TRBV30 and TRBJ1-1; the match to TRBD1 covers 9 bases. The length of the CDR3 is 14 residues. Germline-derived CDR1 and CDR2 are GTSNPN and SVGIG (reference sequence). Germline trimming cut 0 bases from V and 6 bases from J; bases unmatched to any gene: 5. The chain's CDR3 is CAWSVGTGWPEAFF. CDR3 sequence (DNA): TGTGCCTGGAGTGTAGGGACAGGGTGGCCTGAAGCTTTCTTT.

The chain combines TRBV7-9 with TRBJ2-7; possibly TRBD1 for D (6 bases). The CDR3 is 13 residues long. V lost 2 bases and J lost 5, with 10 bases in between. CDR1 is SEHNR, CDR2 FQNEAQ, per germline (reference sequence). CDR3 protein: CASSLRGSDEQYF. CDR3 DNA sequence: TGTGCCAGCAGCTTAAGGGGGTCGGACGAGCAGTACTTC.

The chain is built from TRBV12-3 or TRBV12-4 and TRBJ1-5, with 9 bases identical to TRBD1. The CDR3 consists of 12 residues. The ends lost 5 bases at V and 9 bases at J; junction bases unmatched: 2. The CDR3 region is CASSPGQGPQHF. The CDR3 bases are TGTGCCAGCAGTCCGGGACAGGGGCCCCAGCATTTT.

This clonotype has ten or more counts. Here the CDR3 DNA reads TGCGCCAGCAGCTTGGTCGGGCGGCTTTCGGATGAGCAGTTCTTC. Translated: CASSLVGRLSDEQFF. V and J are TRBV5-1 and TRBJ2-1; D gene ambiguous. Germline-derived CDR1 and CDR2 are SGHRS and YFSETQ. V was shortened by 0 bases and J by 8 bases, with 15 bases between the two germline ends. There are 15 residues in the CDR3.

This clonotype was observed many times. The chain has TRBV19 and TRBJ1-1; D is unclear. Trimming pared 3 bases from V and 1 base from J, leaving 9 bases between. Looked up from germline, CDR1 is LNHDA and CDR2 is SQIVND (reference sequence). CDR3 length: 14 amino acids. CDR3 nucleotides: TGTGCCAGTAGTATTCGGGGATCGAACACTGAAGCTTTCTTT. It translates to CASSIRGSNTEAFF.

V gene TRBV28 combines with J gene TRBJ2-1, with D tentatively TRBD2 (6 bases). Germline V lookup: CDR1 MDHEN, CDR2 SYDVKM. The V end was cut by 5 bases, the J end by 7 bases, with 15 bases between. The CDR3 has 14 residues. The CDR3: CASSGGDPRNEQFF. CDR3 in DNA: TGTGCCAGCAGTGGAGGGGACCCTAGGAATGAGCAGTTCTTC.

This clonotype has at least ten counts. CDR3 in DNA: TGTGCCAGCAGCTTAGGCCCTAGAGAAGCTTTCTTT. Its translation: CASSLGPREAFF. This chain connects TRBV7-9 to TRBJ1-1; no clear D gene. Per germline, CDR1 SEHNR and CDR2 FQNEAQ (reference sequence). Trimming left V 1 base short and J 8 bases short, with 8 bases between. This CDR3 comprises 12 residues.

This clonotype has just a few counts. The J gene is TRBJ2-7, the V gene TRBV5-1; the D gene is possibly TRBD2 (7 bases). The germline V gene has CDR1 SGHRS and CDR2 YFSETQ. V dropped 0 bases and J dropped 4 bases, with 20 bases sitting between them. The CDR3 loop spans 17 amino acids. Here the CDR3 DNA reads TGCGCCAGCAGCTTGGCTTCCCGGGGGCGGGAGTTGTACGAGCAGTACTTC. The encoded protein is CASSLASRGRELYEQYF.

This clonotype came up many times. The genes are TRBV6-1 and TRBJ1-2; no clear D. Germline CDR1 MNHNS, CDR2 SASEGT. V lost 4 bases and J 4 bases, leaving 10 bases between the germline ends. The CDR3 extends over 13 amino acids. CDR3: CASSVSFGYGYTF. In DNA, the CDR3 is TGTGCCAGCAGTGTGAGCTTTGGCTATGGCTACACCTTC.

The table lists this clonotype with many counts. The chain recombines TRBV28 with TRBJ2-7; D perhaps matches TRBD2 (6 bases). Germline lookup yields CDR1 MDHEN and CDR2 SYDVKM. This CDR3 contains 13 residues. V gave up 5 bases and J gave up 2 bases, with 10 bases separating them. The CDR3 DNA reads TGTGCCAGCAGTCTGGGGGGAACCTACGAGCAGTACTTC. It yields the protein CASSLGGTYEQYF.

This clonotype was observed a few times. The rearrangement uses TRBV29-1 and TRBJ2-7; D is tentatively TRBD1 or TRBD2 (5 bases each). This CDR3 region has 12 residues. CDR1 is SQVTM and CDR2 is ANQGSEA in the germline V gene. V was pared by 3 bases and J by 3 bases, with 9 bases between. CDR3 nucleotides: TGCAGCGTTGACGACAGCGGCTACGAGCAGTACTTC. This codes for CSVDDSGYEQYF.

This chain links TRBV19 with TRBJ2-2; 10 nucleotides agree with TRBD2. In germline, CDR1 is LNHDA, CDR2 SQIVND (reference sequence). The V segment lost 5 bases and the J segment 4 bases; nucleotides outside the gene matches: 7. This CDR3 has 16 residues. The CDR3 here is CASSEIAGGFTGELFF. CDR3 DNA: TGTGCCAGTAGTGAAATAGCGGGAGGATTCACCGGGGAGCTGTTTTTT.

This clonotype has a count of ten or more. The V gene is TRBV7-9, the J gene TRBJ1-5; D remains unclear. CDR1 is SEHNR and CDR2 is FQNEAQ in the germline V gene (reference sequence). Trimming took off 1 base at V and 1 base at J, with 8 bases between the two ends. This CDR3 has 15 residues. In DNA form, the CDR3 reads TGTGCCAGCAGCTTAGAAGGGTTGAGCAATCAGCCCCAGCATTTT. Amino acid sequence: CASSLEGLSNQPQHF.

There are many counts of this clonotype. V and J are TRBV7-9 and TRBJ2-5, with TRBD1 matching over 8 bases. The CDR3 extends over 14 amino acids. After removal of 3 bases from V and 5 bases from J, the junction contained 5 bases not matched to a gene. Germline V gene sequence: CDR1 SEHNR, CDR2 FQNEAQ (reference sequence). DNA for the CDR3: TGTGCCAGCAGCTTCGGACAGGGCTACGAGACCCAGTACTTC. This codes for CASSFGQGYETQYF.

This clonotype was found many times. The chain joins TRBV7-2 to TRBJ1-3, with TRBD1 matching 7 bases. CDR3 length: 17 residues. After removal of 4 bases from V and 0 bases from J, the junction contained 9 bases not matched to a gene. Germline CDR1 and CDR2: SGHTA and FQGNSA. DNA for the CDR3: TGTGCCAGCAGCTCCAAGACAGGGCCGTACTCTGGAAACACCATATATTTT. Residues: CASSSKTGPYSGNTIYF.

The chain links TRBV19 to TRBJ1-1, with a possible D match to TRBD1 (6 bases). This CDR3 has 14 residues. The germline V gene has CDR1 LNHDA and CDR2 SQIVND (reference sequence). With 3 bases removed from V and 3 bases from J, the gap between germline ends came to 11 bases. CDR3: CASSILDSDTEAFF. CDR3 nucleotides: TGTGCCAGTAGTATTTTGGACAGTGACACTGAAGCTTTCTTT.

The V gene is TRBV27, the J gene TRBJ2-7; either TRBD1 or TRBD2 may fit D (5 bases each). CDR1 and CDR2 from the germline V gene are MNHEY and SMNVEV (reference sequence). V lost 6 bases to trimming and J lost 3 bases, with 15 bases between them. CDR3 length: 14 residues. In DNA form, the CDR3 reads TGTGCCAGCAGCGGAGGCCGTGGGGGCTACGAGCAGTACTTC. This encodes CASSGGRGGYEQYF.

This clonotype was detected many times. The chain employs TRBV7-2 and TRBJ2-3, with 8 bases lining up with TRBD2. CDR3 length: 16 amino acids. Germline CDR1 SGHTA, CDR2 FQGNSA. V lost 5 bases and J lost 2; bases outside the gene matches: 9. CDR3 DNA sequence: TGTGCCAGCAGCGGCCATCGGACTAGCCTCACAGATACGCAGTATTTT. Protein sequence: CASSGHRTSLTDTQYF.

This clonotype was counted only a few times. This rearrangement joins TRBV6-2 or TRBV6-3 to TRBJ1-5; D ambiguous. The CDR3 totals 12 residues. The germline V and J ends were trimmed by 2 bases and 8 bases, with 7 bases remaining between them. CDR1 MNHEY and CDR2 SVGEGT come from the germline V gene. The CDR3 region is CASSYERKPQHF. CDR3 DNA: TGTGCCAGCAGTTACGAGCGGAAGCCCCAGCATTTT.

The rearrangement links TRBV24-1 to TRBJ1-3; no clear D. The germline V and J ends were trimmed by 5 bases and 0 bases, with 10 bases remaining between them. The CDR3 runs to 15 residues. Per germline, CDR1 KGHDR and CDR2 SFDVKD. CDR3 sequence: CATSVGQRSGNTIYF. In DNA, the CDR3 is TGTGCCACCAGTGTTGGGCAGCGCTCTGGAAACACCATATATTTT.

This clonotype has ten or more counts. V is TRBV7-2 and J is TRBJ2-7, with 8 bases that match TRBD2. The CDR3 consists of 16 residues. Germline V gene sequence: CDR1 SGHTA, CDR2 FQGNSA. J was trimmed by 3 bases and V by 2 bases; bases with no gene match: 9. The CDR3 DNA reads TGTGCCAGCAGCTTACGGTCCGGGGGGGGGGTCTACGAGCAGTACTTC. Its protein product is CASSLRSGGGVYEQYF.

This clonotype was observed many times. The chain has TRBV7-6 and TRBJ2-7, with 11 bases matching TRBD1. Unmatched junction bases numbered 6, after V lost 5 bases and J lost 3 bases. Germline CDR1 reads SGHVS; CDR2 reads FNYEAQ. This CDR3 spans 15 amino acids. Here the CDR3 reads CASSTGQGAFYEQYF. The CDR3 DNA reads TGTGCCAGCAGCACAGGACAGGGGGCCTTCTACGAGCAGTACTTC.

The rearrangement links TRBV28 to TRBJ1-1, with unresolved D. Germline CDR1 is MDHEN and CDR2 is SYDVKM. Trimming took 11 bases from V and 0 from J, leaving 13 bases between them. This CDR3 is built from 13 residues. The CDR3 bases are TGTGCCTCATATGGGCCCCTGAACACTGAAGCTTTCTTT. Encoded protein: CASYGPLNTEAFF.